A selection of T cell receptor beta chains follows, all from one sample in a study of blood T cell repertoires in COVID-19. Using immunoSEQ multiplex PCR, the repertoire was profiled, and TCRdb retains in-frame clones only, with some absent. The data show roughly 500,000 clones, about 88% seen once. Material for sequencing was peripheral blood. The receptors shown here come from a man in his late teens or twenties with COVID-19, enrolled during active disease. Both conserved end residues are part of each CDR3. The order of the fields is clone size, J gene, V gene, D gene, CDR3 protein, CDR3 DNA. The D gene is left open where the match is weak. Part of the rows lack a size; the others show once, few, many or a class for expanded clones.

abundance: once; j_gene: TRBJ2-1; v_gene: TRBV4-2; d_gene: TRBD2; CDR3aa: CASSQLAGGQNEQFF; CDR3nt: TGTGCCAGCAGCCAGCTAGCGGGAGGGCAGAATGAGCAGTTCTTC
abundance: .; j_gene: TRBJ2-1; v_gene: TRBV7-2; d_gene: TRBD2; CDR3aa: CAAGGSSYNEQFF; CDR3nt: TGTGCCGCGGGGGGCAGCTCCTACAATGAGCAGTTCTTC
abundance: once; j_gene: TRBJ2-2; v_gene: TRBV24-1; d_gene: .; CDR3aa: CATSPLDGELFF; CDR3nt: TGTGCCACCAGCCCCCTAGACGGGGAGCTGTTTTTT
abundance: many; j_gene: TRBJ2-5; v_gene: TRBV6-6; d_gene: .; CDR3aa: CASSYLGLQETQYF; CDR3nt: TGTGCCAGCAGTTACTTGGGACTTCAAGAGACCCAGTACTTC
abundance: .; j_gene: TRBJ2-1; v_gene: TRBV5-1; d_gene: TRBD2; CDR3aa: CASSPPGLADEQFF; CDR3nt: TGCGCCAGCAGCCCGCCGGGACTAGCGGACGAGCAGTTCTTC
abundance: .; j_gene: TRBJ2-7; v_gene: TRBV11-1; d_gene: TRBD1; CDR3aa: CASSYGGQGYEQYF; CDR3nt: TGTGCCAGCAGCTATGGGGGACAGGGCTACGAGCAGTACTTC
abundance: .; j_gene: TRBJ1-3; v_gene: TRBV6-5; d_gene: TRBD1; CDR3aa: CASRINRGSGNTIYF; CDR3nt: TGTGCCAGCAGGATCAACAGGGGTTCTGGAAACACCATATATTTT
abundance: once; j_gene: TRBJ2-1; v_gene: TRBV27; d_gene: TRBD2; CDR3aa: CASSLRAGSYNEQFF; CDR3nt: TGTGCCAGCAGTTTACGAGCGGGGTCCTACAATGAGCAGTTCTTC
abundance: .; j_gene: TRBJ1-2; v_gene: TRBV18; d_gene: TRBD1; CDR3aa: CASSPPGQDGYTF; CDR3nt: TGTGCCAGCTCACCACCGGGACAGGATGGCTACACCTTC
abundance: .; j_gene: TRBJ2-2; v_gene: TRBV18; d_gene: .; CDR3aa: CASSPRPGANTGELFF; CDR3nt: TGTGCCAGCTCACCACGTCCGGGGGCGAACACCGGGGAGCTGTTTTTT
abundance: .; j_gene: TRBJ2-7; v_gene: TRBV27; d_gene: .; CDR3aa: CASSLSWQEITYEQYF; CDR3nt: TGTGCCAGCAGTTTATCCTGGCAGGAAATAACCTACGAGCAGTACTTC
abundance: once; j_gene: TRBJ2-2; v_gene: TRBV6-4; d_gene: .; CDR3aa: CASSLTSTGELFF; CDR3nt: TGTGCCAGCAGCCTTACTAGCACCGGGGAGCTGTTTTTT
abundance: .; j_gene: TRBJ2-2; v_gene: TRBV5-4; d_gene: .; CDR3aa: CASSSQRRSNTGELFF; CDR3nt: TGTGCCAGCAGCTCCCAGCGGAGATCGAACACCGGGGAGCTGTTTTTT
abundance: .; j_gene: TRBJ1-1; v_gene: TRBV18; d_gene: TRBD1; CDR3aa: CASSQQGQVEAFF; CDR3nt: TGTGCCAGCTCACAGCAGGGACAGGTTGAAGCTTTCTTT
abundance: .; j_gene: TRBJ2-1; v_gene: TRBV13; d_gene: .; CDR3aa: CASSQAGSSYNEQFF; CDR3nt: TGTGCCAGCAGCCAGGCGGGAAGCTCCTACAATGAGCAGTTCTTC
abundance: .; j_gene: TRBJ2-1; v_gene: TRBV19; d_gene: .; CDR3aa: CASGGWSYNEQFF; CDR3nt: TGTGCCAGTGGGGGGTGGTCCTACAATGAGCAGTTCTTC
abundance: .; j_gene: TRBJ2-5; v_gene: TRBV4-1; d_gene: TRBD1; CDR3aa: CASSQVPGTGGRETQYF; CDR3nt: TGCGCCAGCAGCCAGGTTCCCGGGACAGGGGGCCGTGAGACCCAGTACTTC
abundance: .; j_gene: TRBJ2-7; v_gene: TRBV5-1; d_gene: .; CDR3aa: CASSLAGSLEQYF; CDR3nt: TGCGCCAGCAGCTTGGCCGGGAGTCTGGAGCAGTACTTC
abundance: .; j_gene: TRBJ2-1; v_gene: TRBV7-6; d_gene: TRBD2; CDR3aa: CASSLGVAGTLYNEQFF; CDR3nt: TGTGCCAGCAGCTTAGGGGTAGCGGGGACCCTTTACAATGAGCAGTTCTTC
abundance: few; j_gene: TRBJ2-2; v_gene: TRBV19; d_gene: .; CDR3aa: CASRISWGQRTGELFF; CDR3nt: TGTGCCAGTAGGATATCATGGGGACAAAGGACCGGGGAGCTGTTTTTT
abundance: .; j_gene: TRBJ1-2; v_gene: TRBV9; d_gene: .; CDR3aa: CASSPKMGLYGYTF; CDR3nt: TGTGCCAGCAGCCCAAAGATGGGGCTCTATGGCTACACCTTC
abundance: .; j_gene: TRBJ2-7; v_gene: TRBV11-1; d_gene: TRBD2; CDR3aa: CASSFSGSSYEQYF; CDR3nt: TGTGCCAGCAGCTTTAGCGGGAGCTCCTACGAGCAGTACTTC
abundance: .; j_gene: TRBJ2-5; v_gene: TRBV7-6; d_gene: TRBD2; CDR3aa: CASSLGGRGGQKTQYF; CDR3nt: TGTGCCAGCAGCTTAGGAGGGCGGGGGGGCCAGAAGACCCAGTACTTC
abundance: .; j_gene: TRBJ2-1; v_gene: TRBV6-5; d_gene: .; CDR3aa: CASSYFRGGEQFF; CDR3nt: TGTGCCAGCAGTTACTTTAGGGGAGGTGAGCAGTTCTTC
abundance: .; j_gene: TRBJ2-1; v_gene: TRBV7-3; d_gene: TRBD2; CDR3aa: CASSGLSPSGNNEQFF; CDR3nt: TGTGCCAGCAGCGGCCTGAGCCCTAGCGGGAACAATGAGCAGTTCTTC
abundance: .; j_gene: TRBJ2-2; v_gene: TRBV2; d_gene: .; CDR3aa: CASTLGEDGELFF; CDR3nt: TGTGCCAGCACTCTGGGGGAGGACGGGGAGCTGTTTTTT
abundance: .; j_gene: TRBJ2-2; v_gene: TRBV30; d_gene: .; CDR3aa: CAWTSVNGELFF; CDR3nt: TGTGCCTGGACTAGCGTTAACGGGGAGCTGTTTTTT